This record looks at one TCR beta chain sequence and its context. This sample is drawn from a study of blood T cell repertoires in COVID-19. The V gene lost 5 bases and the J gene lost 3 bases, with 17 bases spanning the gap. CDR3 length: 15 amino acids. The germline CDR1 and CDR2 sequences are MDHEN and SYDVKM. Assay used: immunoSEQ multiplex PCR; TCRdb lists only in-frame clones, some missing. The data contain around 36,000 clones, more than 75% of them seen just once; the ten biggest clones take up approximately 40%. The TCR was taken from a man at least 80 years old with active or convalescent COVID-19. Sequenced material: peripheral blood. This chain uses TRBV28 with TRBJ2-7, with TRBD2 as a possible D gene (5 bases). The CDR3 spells CASSVAGYDNYEQYF. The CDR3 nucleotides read TGTGCCAGCAGTGTCGCGGGTTACGACAACTACGAGCAGTACTTC.